This TCR beta chain was recorded in a study of OX40 agonist ivuxolimab in advanced cancers. Study in general: In this trial design, patients received ivuxolimab intravenously at 0.01 to 10 mg/kg every 2 weeks.

Clones were read by immunoSEQ multiplex PCR, and TCRdb kept only the in-frame ones, dropping some. The sample records about 92,000 clones, around nine tenths being singletons. CDR3 length equals 12 residues. Germline values: CDR1 SEHNR, CDR2 FQNEAQ (reference sequence). V was pared by 3 bases and J by 3 bases, with 6 bases between. Findings and limits, study-wide: The CD4+ and CD8+ T cells in the blood had expanded clonally by week 6 at 0.1 to 3.0 mg/kg. Compared with CD4+, CD8+ T cells on average had more expanded clones. In a subset of nonresponders, normalized T-cell clonal expansion was also low.

This clone was observed a single time. Its antigen is still unknown. The chain has TRBV7-9 and TRBJ2-7; no reliable D call. This specimen was CD4+ or CD8+ T cells sorted from blood, taken in a trial of the OX40 agonist ivuxolimab. The sequence came from an adult with an advanced solid tumor such as melanoma, head and neck, liver or kidney cancer. As DNA, the CDR3 is TGTGCCAGCAGCTTGAGCCGCTACGAGCAGTACTTC. Translation gives CASSLSRYEQYF.